This TCR beta chain comes out of a study of blood T cell repertoires in COVID-19. This clone appeared once. Trimming took off 5 bases at V and 6 bases at J, with 13 bases between the two ends. Germline loops: CDR1 PRHDT, CDR2 FYEKMQ (reference sequence). The CDR3 is 14 residues long. Here immunoSEQ multiplex PCR was the method, and the copy in TCRdb shows in-frame clones only, minus some. The sample records tens of thousands of clones, around 72% being singletons. This sequence was found in a woman aged 80 or older with acute or convalescent COVID-19. Sequenced: peripheral blood. V usage is TRBV13 and J usage is TRBJ2-2; tentatively, D is TRBD2 (6 bases). The CDR3 sequence is CASSLGEDSGELFF. The CDR3 nucleotides read TGTGCCAGCAGCCTTGGGGAGGATTCCGGGGAGCTGTTTTTT.